Listed here is a single T cell receptor (beta chain). Its antigen is not known. The time point: peripheral blood 6 weeks after treatment start. These data belong to a study of PD-L1 blockade in urothelial cancer. Turning to the study itself: Males with urothelial cancer arising in the bladder constituted about nine tenths of the roughly 30 patients. Patients' histories included 0 to 3 prior chemotherapy regimens. Median T cell yield per blood sample was 141,255 cells.

Profiled with immunoSEQ multiplex PCR; TCRdb holds only in-frame clones, not every one. The sample carries about 43,000 clones, around 82% recorded once. Germline CDR1 reads KGHSH; CDR2 reads LQKENI. The CDR3 spans 13 residues. V was clipped by 4 bases and J by 3 bases, with 10 bases between them. Overall study results and limits: In blood sampled pretreatment, TCR clonality below the median predicted better survival.

Material: PBMCs, obtained around atezolizumab (anti-PD-L1) treatment. This TCR was recovered from a man in his 60s with urothelial cancer. The chain employs TRBV18 and TRBJ2-7; TRBD2 is a possible D gene (6 bases). The chain's CDR3 is CASSLQGGYEQYF. Here the CDR3 DNA reads TGTGCCAGCTCACTGCAGGGAGGCTACGAGCAGTACTTC.